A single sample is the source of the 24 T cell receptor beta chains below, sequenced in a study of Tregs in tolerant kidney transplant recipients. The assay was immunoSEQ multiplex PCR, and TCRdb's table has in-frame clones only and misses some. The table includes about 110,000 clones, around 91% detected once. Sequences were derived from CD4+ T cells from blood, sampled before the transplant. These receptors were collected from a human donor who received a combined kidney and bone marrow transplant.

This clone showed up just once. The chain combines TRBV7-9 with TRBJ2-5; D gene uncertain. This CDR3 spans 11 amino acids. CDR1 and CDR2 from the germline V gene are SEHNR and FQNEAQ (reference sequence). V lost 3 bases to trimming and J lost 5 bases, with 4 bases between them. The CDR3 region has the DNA TGTGCCAGCAGCTTCCTGGAGACCCAGTACTTC. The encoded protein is CASSFLETQYF. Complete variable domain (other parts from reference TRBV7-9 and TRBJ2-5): DTGVSQNPRHKITKRGQNVTFRCDPISEHNRLYWYRQTLGQGPEFLTYFQNEAQLEKSRLLSDRFSAERPKGSFSTLEIQRTEQGDSAMYLCASSFLETQYFGPGTRLLVL.

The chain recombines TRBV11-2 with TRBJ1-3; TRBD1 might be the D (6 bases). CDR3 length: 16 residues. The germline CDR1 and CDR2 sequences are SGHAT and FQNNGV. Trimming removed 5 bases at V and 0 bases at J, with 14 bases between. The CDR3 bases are TGTGCCAGCAGCCCCCGACAGGCGAGCTCTGGAAACACCATATATTTT. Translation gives CASSPRQASSGNTIYF.

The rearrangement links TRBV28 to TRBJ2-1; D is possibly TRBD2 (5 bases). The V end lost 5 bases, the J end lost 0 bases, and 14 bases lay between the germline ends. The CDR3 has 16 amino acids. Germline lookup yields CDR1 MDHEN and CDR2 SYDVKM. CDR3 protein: CASSLIGLVSYNEQFF. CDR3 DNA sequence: TGTGCCAGCAGTCTTATCGGACTTGTCTCCTACAATGAGCAGTTCTTC.

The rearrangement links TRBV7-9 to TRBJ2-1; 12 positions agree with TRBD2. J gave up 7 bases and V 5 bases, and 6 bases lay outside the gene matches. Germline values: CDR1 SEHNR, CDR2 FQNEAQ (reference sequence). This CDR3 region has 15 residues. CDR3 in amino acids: CASSPPGLAGNEQFF. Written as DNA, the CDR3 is TGTGCCAGCAGCCCGCCGGGACTAGCGGGTAATGAGCAGTTCTTC. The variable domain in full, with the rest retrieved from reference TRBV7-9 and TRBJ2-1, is DTGVSQNPRHKITKRGQNVTFRCDPISEHNRLYWYRQTLGQGPEFLTYFQNEAQLEKSRLLSDRFSAERPKGSFSTLEIQRTEQGDSAMYLCASSPPGLAGNEQFFGPGTRLTVL.

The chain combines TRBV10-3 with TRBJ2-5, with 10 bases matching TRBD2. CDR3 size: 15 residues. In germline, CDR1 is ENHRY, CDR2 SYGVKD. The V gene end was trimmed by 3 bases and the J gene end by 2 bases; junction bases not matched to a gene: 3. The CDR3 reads CAISELAGSQETQYF. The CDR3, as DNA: TGTGCCATCAGTGAACTAGCGGGGTCTCAAGAGACCCAGTACTTC.

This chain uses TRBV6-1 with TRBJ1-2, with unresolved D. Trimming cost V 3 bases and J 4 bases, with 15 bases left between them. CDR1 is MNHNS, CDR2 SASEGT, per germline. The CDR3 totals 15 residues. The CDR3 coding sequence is TGTGCCAGCAGTGAGCGGCAGCCTAAGGCCTATGGCTACACCTTC. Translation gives CASSERQPKAYGYTF.

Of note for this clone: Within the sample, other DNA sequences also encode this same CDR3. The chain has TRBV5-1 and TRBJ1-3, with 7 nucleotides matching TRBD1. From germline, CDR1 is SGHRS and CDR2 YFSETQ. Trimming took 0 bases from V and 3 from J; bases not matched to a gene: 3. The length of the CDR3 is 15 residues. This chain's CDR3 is CASSLGQGGGNTIYF. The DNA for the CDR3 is TGCGCCAGCAGCTTGGGACAGGGCGGTGGAAACACCATATATTTT.

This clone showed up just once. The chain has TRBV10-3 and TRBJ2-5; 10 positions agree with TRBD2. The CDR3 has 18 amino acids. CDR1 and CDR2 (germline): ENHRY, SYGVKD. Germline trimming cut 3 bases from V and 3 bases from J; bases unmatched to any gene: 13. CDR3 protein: CAISDSTGASGREETQYF. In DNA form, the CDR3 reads TGTGCCATCAGTGATTCCACCGGGGCTAGCGGGAGAGAAGAGACCCAGTACTTC.

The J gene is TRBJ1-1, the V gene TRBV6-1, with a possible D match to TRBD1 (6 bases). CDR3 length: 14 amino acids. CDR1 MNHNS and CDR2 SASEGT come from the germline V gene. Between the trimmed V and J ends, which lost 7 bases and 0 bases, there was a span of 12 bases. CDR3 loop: CASTEGGMNTEAFF. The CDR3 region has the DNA TGTGCCAGCACTGAGGGGGGGATGAACACTGAAGCTTTCTTT.

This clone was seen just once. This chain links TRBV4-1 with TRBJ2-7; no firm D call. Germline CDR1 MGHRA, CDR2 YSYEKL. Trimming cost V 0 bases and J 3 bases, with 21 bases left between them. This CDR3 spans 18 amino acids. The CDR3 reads CASSQEAGVLFSLYEQYF. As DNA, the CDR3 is TGCGCCAGCAGCCAAGAGGCAGGCGTACTCTTTAGTCTCTACGAGCAGTACTTC.

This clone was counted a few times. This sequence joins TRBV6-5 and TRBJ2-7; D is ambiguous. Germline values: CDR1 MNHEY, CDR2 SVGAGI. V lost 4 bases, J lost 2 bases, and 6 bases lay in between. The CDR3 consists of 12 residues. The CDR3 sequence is CASSSTTYEQYF. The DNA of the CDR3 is TGTGCCAGCAGTTCCACTACCTACGAGCAGTACTTC.

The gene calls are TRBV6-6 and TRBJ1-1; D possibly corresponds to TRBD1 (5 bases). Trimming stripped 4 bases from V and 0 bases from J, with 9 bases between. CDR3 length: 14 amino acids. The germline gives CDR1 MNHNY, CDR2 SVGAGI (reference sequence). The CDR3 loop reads CASSFGGVNTEAFF. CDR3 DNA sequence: TGTGCCAGCAGTTTTGGGGGGGTGAACACTGAAGCTTTCTTT.

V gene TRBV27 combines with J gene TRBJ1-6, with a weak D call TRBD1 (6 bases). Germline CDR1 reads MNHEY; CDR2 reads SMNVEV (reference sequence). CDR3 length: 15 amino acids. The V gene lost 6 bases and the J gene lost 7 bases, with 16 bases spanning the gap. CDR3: CASRLTGPLNSPLHF. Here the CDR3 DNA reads TGTGCCAGCAGGCTGACAGGCCCACTGAATTCACCCCTCCACTTT.

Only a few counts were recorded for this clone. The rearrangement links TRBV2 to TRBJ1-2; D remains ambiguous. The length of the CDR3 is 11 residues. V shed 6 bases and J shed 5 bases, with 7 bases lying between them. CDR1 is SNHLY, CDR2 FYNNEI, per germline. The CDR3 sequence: CASREGYGYTF. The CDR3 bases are TGTGCCAGCAGGGAGGGATATGGCTACACCTTC.

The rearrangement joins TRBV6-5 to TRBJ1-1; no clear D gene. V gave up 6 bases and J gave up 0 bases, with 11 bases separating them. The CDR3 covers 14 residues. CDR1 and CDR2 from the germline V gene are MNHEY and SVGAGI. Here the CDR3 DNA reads TGTGCCAGCAGCCGAGGGTCCGTGAACACTGAAGCTTTCTTT. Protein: CASSRGSVNTEAFF.

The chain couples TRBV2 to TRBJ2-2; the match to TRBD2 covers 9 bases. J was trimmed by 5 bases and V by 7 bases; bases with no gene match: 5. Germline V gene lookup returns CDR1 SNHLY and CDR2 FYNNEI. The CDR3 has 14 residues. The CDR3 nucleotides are TGTGCCAGCAAGGAGCGGGAGGCGACCGGGGAGCTGTTTTTT. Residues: CASKEREATGELFF.

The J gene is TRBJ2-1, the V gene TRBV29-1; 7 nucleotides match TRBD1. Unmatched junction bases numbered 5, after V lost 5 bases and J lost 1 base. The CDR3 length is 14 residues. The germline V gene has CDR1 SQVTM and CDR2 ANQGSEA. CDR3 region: CSVQRGRSYNEQFF. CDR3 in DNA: TGCAGCGTTCAGAGGGGGCGGTCCTACAATGAGCAGTTCTTC.

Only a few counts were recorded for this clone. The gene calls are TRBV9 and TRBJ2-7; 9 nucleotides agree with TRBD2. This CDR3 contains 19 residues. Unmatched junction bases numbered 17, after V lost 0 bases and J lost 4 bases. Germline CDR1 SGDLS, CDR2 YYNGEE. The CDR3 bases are TGTGCCAGCAGCGTAGGACTTGGGCTAGCGGGATCCGCACTTTACGAGCAGTACTTC. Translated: CASSVGLGLAGSALYEQYF. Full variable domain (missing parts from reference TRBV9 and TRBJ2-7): DSGVTQTPKHLITATGQRVTLRCSPRSGDLSVYWYQQSLDQGLQFLIQYYNGEERAKGNILERFSAQQFPDLHSELNLSSLELGDSALYFCASSVGLGLAGSALYEQYFGPGTRLTVT.

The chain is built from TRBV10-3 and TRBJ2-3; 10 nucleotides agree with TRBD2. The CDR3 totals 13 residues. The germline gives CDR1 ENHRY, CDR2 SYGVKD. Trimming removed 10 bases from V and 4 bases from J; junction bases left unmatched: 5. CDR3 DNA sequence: TGTGCCACGAAGCGGGAGGGGGCAGATACGCAGTATTTT. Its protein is CATKREGADTQYF.

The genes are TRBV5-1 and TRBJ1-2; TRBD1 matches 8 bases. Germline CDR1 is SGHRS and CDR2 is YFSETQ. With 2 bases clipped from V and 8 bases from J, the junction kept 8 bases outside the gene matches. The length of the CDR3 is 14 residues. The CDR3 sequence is CASSLTGQGWGYTF. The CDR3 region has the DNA TGCGCCAGCAGCTTAACAGGACAGGGCTGGGGCTACACCTTC.

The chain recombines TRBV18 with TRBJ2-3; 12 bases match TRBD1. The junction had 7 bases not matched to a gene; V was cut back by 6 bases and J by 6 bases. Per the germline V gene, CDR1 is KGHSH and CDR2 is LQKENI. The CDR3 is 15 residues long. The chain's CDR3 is CASSPGTGGSDTQYF. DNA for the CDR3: TGTGCCAGCTCCCCCGGGACAGGGGGCAGTGATACGCAGTATTTT.

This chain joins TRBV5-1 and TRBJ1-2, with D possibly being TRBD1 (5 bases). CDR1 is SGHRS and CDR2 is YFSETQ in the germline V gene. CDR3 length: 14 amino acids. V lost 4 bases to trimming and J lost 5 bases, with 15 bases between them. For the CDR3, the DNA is TGCGCCAGCAGCACCTCGGACGGGGGATATGGCTACACCTTC. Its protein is CASSTSDGGYGYTF.

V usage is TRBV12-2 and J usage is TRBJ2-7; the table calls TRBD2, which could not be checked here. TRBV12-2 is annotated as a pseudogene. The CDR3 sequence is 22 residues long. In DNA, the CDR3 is TGTGCAAGTCGCTCCCCCAATCCGTCCCGGGACTACAATCCCTGGGATCCCTACGAGCAGTACTTC. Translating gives CASRSPNPSRDYNPWDPYEQYF.

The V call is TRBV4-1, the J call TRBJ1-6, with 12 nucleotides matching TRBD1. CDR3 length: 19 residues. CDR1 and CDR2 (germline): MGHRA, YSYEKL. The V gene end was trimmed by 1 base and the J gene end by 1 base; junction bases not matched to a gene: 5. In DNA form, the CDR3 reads TGCGCCAGCAGCCAAGGGGGACAGGGGGCAGGGTCCTATAATTCACCCCTCCACTTT. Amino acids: CASSQGGQGAGSYNSPLHF.